The rows below give T cell receptor beta chains drawn from one sample of a study of identical twins. Each CDR3 protein is one row after TCRdb ran MiXCR on the 5' RACE reads. The repertoire consists of hundreds of thousands of distinct CDR3 sequences, with 5.5% to 6.5% occurring once and the leading ten covering 1.5% to 2%. The source material was naive T cells sorted from blood. The receptors originated from a man aged 18 to 29 in good health. Each CDR3 is given with its conserved first and last residue. A D gene is named only where the DNA matches it firmly. Part of the rows lack a size; the others show once, few, many or a class for expanded clones.

CDR3: CASSAQGTDQPQHF
DNA: TGTGCCAGCAGTGCACAGGGCACGGATCAGCCCCAGCATTTT
V: TRBV2
J: TRBJ1-5
size: few
D: .

CDR3: CATGRHGTDTQYF
DNA: TGTGCCACAGGCCGACACGGAACTGATACGCAGTATTTT
V: TRBV15
J: TRBJ2-3
size: .
D: .

CDR3: CASKGTATDTQYF
DNA: TGCGCCAGCAAAGGGACAGCAACAGATACGCAGTATTTT
V: TRBV5-1
J: TRBJ2-3
size: many
D: TRBD1

CDR3: CAISVGRLDSPLHF
DNA: TGTGCCATCAGTGTCGGACGGTTGGATTCACCCCTCCACTTT
V: TRBV10-3
J: TRBJ1-6
size: many
D: .

CDR3: CASSGPGPQETQYF
DNA: TGTGCCAGCAGCGGCCCGGGACCTCAAGAGACCCAGTACTTC
V: TRBV5-6
J: TRBJ2-5
size: few
D: .

CDR3: CAWSESDTQYF
DNA: TGTGCCTGGAGTGAGTCAGATACGCAGTATTTT
V: TRBV30
J: TRBJ2-3
size: few
D: .

CDR3: CASSDRGTGSYEQYF
DNA: TGTGCCAGCAGCGACAGAGGGACAGGGAGCTACGAGCAGTACTTC
V: TRBV9
J: TRBJ2-7
size: few
D: TRBD1

CDR3: CASRHFTSGRPGELFF
DNA: TGTGCCAGTAGGCATTTTACTAGCGGGAGACCCGGGGAGCTGTTTTTT
V: TRBV19
J: TRBJ2-2
size: .
D: TRBD2

CDR3: CASSSWTAPGRNQPQHF
DNA: TGTGCCAGCAGCTCCTGGACAGCGCCTGGGCGCAATCAGCCCCAGCATTTT
V: TRBV7-2
J: TRBJ1-5
size: .
D: .

CDR3: CSASSREGKYEQFF
DNA: TGCAGTGCTAGCTCGCGGGAGGGTAAATATGAGCAGTTCTTC
V: TRBV20-1
J: TRBJ2-1
size: few
D: TRBD2

CDR3: CASSPRFEQYF
DNA: TGTGCCAGCAGTCCCCGTTTCGAGCAGTACTTC
V: TRBV28
J: TRBJ2-7
size: many
D: .

CDR3: CASSLEGPATDTQYF
DNA: TGTGCCAGCAGCTTAGAGGGACCAGCCACAGATACGCAGTATTTT
V: TRBV7-9
J: TRBJ2-3
size: many
D: .

CDR3: CSALKGQAEQYF
DNA: TGCAGTGCCCTTAAGGGGCAAGCAGAGCAGTACTTC
V: TRBV20-1
J: TRBJ2-7
size: many
D: .

CDR3: CSARSTSVAYEQYF
DNA: TGCAGTGCTAGGTCGACTAGCGTTGCCTACGAGCAGTACTTC
V: TRBV20-1
J: TRBJ2-7
size: many
D: TRBD2

CDR3: CSAKSTPGTARFVTYEQYF
DNA: TGCAGTGCCAAATCAACTCCCGGGACTGCCCGTTTTGTTACCTACGAGCAGTACTTC
V: TRBV20-1
J: TRBJ2-7
size: many
D: .

CDR3: CASSYPTFSGSKAKNIQYF
DNA: TGTGCCAGCAGTTACCCGACCTTTAGCGGGAGTAAGGCCAAAAACATTCAGTACTTC
V: TRBV6-2/TRBV6-3
J: TRBJ2-4
size: .
D: TRBD2

CDR3: CASNREQFF
DNA: TGTGCCAGCAACCGAGAGCAGTTCTTC
V: TRBV7-2
J: TRBJ2-1
size: many
D: .

CDR3: CASSQDWLAKNIQYF
DNA: TGTGCCAGCAGCCAAGACTGGCTAGCCAAAAACATTCAGTACTTC
V: TRBV3-1
J: TRBJ2-4
size: few
D: .

CDR3: CSAQGQGILTQYF
DNA: TGCAGTGCTCAGGGACAGGGGATTTTGACCCAGTACTTC
V: TRBV20-1
J: TRBJ2-5
size: many
D: TRBD1

CDR3: CATSATRGAGTSGSYNEQFF
DNA: TGTGCCACCAGTGCCACCAGGGGGGCCGGGACTAGCGGGAGTTACAATGAGCAGTTCTTC
V: TRBV24-1
J: TRBJ2-1
size: .
D: TRBD2

CDR3: CSAGVSGYGYTF
DNA: TGCAGCGCCGGGGTCTCGGGCTATGGCTACACCTTC
V: TRBV29-1
J: TRBJ1-2
size: many
D: .

CDR3: CASSYSAGGSPYEQYF
DNA: TGTGCCAGCAGTTACTCAGCTGGGGGGTCCCCCTACGAGCAGTACTTC
V: TRBV6-5
J: TRBJ2-7
size: .
D: .

CDR3: CASSFNRYEQYF
DNA: TGTGCCAGCAGCTTCAACAGGTACGAGCAGTACTTC
V: TRBV27
J: TRBJ2-7
size: few
D: .

CDR3: CATSAGGEIDTQYF
DNA: TGTGCCACCAGTGCTGGGGGCGAAATCGATACGCAGTATTTT
V: TRBV24-1
J: TRBJ2-3
size: .
D: .

CDR3: CASQAGLAVSYEQYF
DNA: TGTGCCAGCCAAGCGGGACTAGCGGTATCCTACGAGCAGTACTTC
V: TRBV25-1
J: TRBJ2-7
size: many
D: TRBD2

CDR3: CASSIGLRRPQHF
DNA: TGTGCCAGTAGTATTGGTCTCAGACGGCCCCAGCATTTT
V: TRBV19
J: TRBJ1-5
size: few
D: .

CDR3: CASSPADRDEETQYF
DNA: TGCGCCAGCAGCCCGGCGGACAGGGATGAAGAGACCCAGTACTTC
V: TRBV5-1
J: TRBJ2-5
size: .
D: TRBD1

CDR3: CASSSGHGEKLFF
DNA: TGTGCCAGCAGCTCAGGGCACGGCGAAAAACTGTTTTTT
V: TRBV5-5
J: TRBJ1-4
size: .
D: .

CDR3: CSARTDYYGYTF
DNA: TGCAGCGCAAGGACAGACTACTATGGCTACACCTTC
V: TRBV29-1
J: TRBJ1-2
size: many
D: .

CDR3: CASIGSSYNEQFF
DNA: TGTGCCAGCATAGGGAGCTCCTACAATGAGCAGTTCTTC
V: TRBV5-1
J: TRBJ2-1
size: many
D: .

CDR3: CASGGANYGYTF
DNA: TGCGCCAGCGGGGGGGCTAACTATGGCTACACCTTC
V: TRBV5-1
J: TRBJ1-2
size: .
D: .

CDR3: CSVASGGDETQYF
DNA: TGCAGCGTTGCCTCGGGTGGGGACGAGACCCAGTACTTC
V: TRBV29-1
J: TRBJ2-5
size: .
D: .

CDR3: CASSPLDGASYNEQFF
DNA: TGTGCCAGCTCACCACTGGACGGGGCTTCCTACAATGAGCAGTTCTTC
V: TRBV18
J: TRBJ2-1
size: few
D: .

CDR3: CSARVEGYSNQPQHF
DNA: TGCAGTGCTAGAGTCGAAGGTTATAGCAATCAGCCCCAGCATTTT
V: TRBV20-1
J: TRBJ1-5
size: many
D: .

CDR3: CASSPWGGGSFMNEQFF
DNA: TGTGCCAGCAGTCCCTGGGGAGGCGGGAGTTTTATGAATGAGCAGTTCTTC
V: TRBV27
J: TRBJ2-1
size: few
D: TRBD2

CDR3: CASRSRGAGITGELFF
DNA: TGTGCCAGCAGGTCCCGAGGAGCGGGAATCACCGGGGAGCTGTTTTTT
V: TRBV3-1
J: TRBJ2-2
size: .
D: TRBD2

CDR3: CSARDTGDRTDTQYF
DNA: TGCAGTGCTAGAGATACAGGGGACCGAACAGATACGCAGTATTTT
V: TRBV20-1
J: TRBJ2-3
size: many
D: TRBD1

CDR3: CSSTRTSGRADEQFF
DNA: TGCAGTTCTACCCGGACTAGCGGGAGGGCCGATGAGCAGTTCTTC
V: TRBV20-1
J: TRBJ2-1
size: .
D: TRBD2

CDR3: CASSLSGATEAFF
DNA: TGTGCCAGCAGTTTATCCGGGGCCACTGAAGCTTTCTTT
V: TRBV27
J: TRBJ1-1
size: many
D: .

CDR3: CSARLGGGTDTQYF
DNA: TGCAGTGCCAGACTGGGGGGAGGCACAGATACGCAGTATTTT
V: TRBV20-1
J: TRBJ2-3
size: many
D: .

CDR3: CSVLITPGQGMGYTF
DNA: TGCAGCGTACTGATTACCCCGGGACAGGGTATGGGCTACACCTTC
V: TRBV29-1
J: TRBJ1-2
size: many
D: TRBD1

CDR3: CSARGQGYTDTQYF
DNA: TGCAGTGCTAGAGGGCAGGGATACACAGATACGCAGTATTTT
V: TRBV20-1
J: TRBJ2-3
size: many
D: .

CDR3: CASSLARGTSYEQYF
DNA: TGTGCCAGCAGCTTAGCCCGAGGGACTAGCTACGAGCAGTACTTC
V: TRBV7-8
J: TRBJ2-7
size: .
D: TRBD2

CDR3: CASSPDAGTSGWEQFF
DNA: TGTGCCAGCAGCCCGGACGCAGGGACTAGCGGTTGGGAGCAGTTCTTC
V: TRBV7-7
J: TRBJ2-1
size: few
D: TRBD2

CDR3: CASSLEFNTPNEKLFF
DNA: TGTGCCAGCAGCTTAGAGTTTAACACCCCTAATGAAAAACTGTTTTTT
V: TRBV7-8
J: TRBJ1-4
size: many
D: .

CDR3: CASGESDTQYF
DNA: TGTGCCAGCGGGGAGTCAGATACGCAGTATTTT
V: TRBV6-6
J: TRBJ2-3
size: many
D: .

CDR3: CAIRNRGNTEAFF
DNA: TGTGCCATCCGGAACAGGGGGAACACTGAAGCTTTCTTT
V: TRBV24-1
J: TRBJ1-1
size: many
D: TRBD1

CDR3: CASSLNGRAFSEQFF
DNA: TGTGCCAGCAGCTTGAACGGGAGGGCCTTTAGTGAGCAGTTCTTC
V: TRBV7-3
J: TRBJ2-1
size: .
D: TRBD2

CDR3: CAWSVSPTRANVLTF
DNA: TGTGCCTGGAGTGTAAGTCCGACCAGGGCCAACGTCCTGACTTTC
V: TRBV30
J: TRBJ2-6
size: .
D: .

CDR3: CASSDGRRESPLHF
DNA: TGTGCCAGCAGTGATGGCAGGAGGGAATCACCCCTCCACTTT
V: TRBV6-1
J: TRBJ1-6
size: many
D: .

CDR3: CASSLDVGQPQHF
DNA: TGCGCCAGCAGCTTGGACGTGGGACAGCCCCAGCATTTT
V: TRBV5-1
J: TRBJ1-5
size: many
D: .

CDR3: CASSFRGRASYEQYF
DNA: TGTGCCAGCAGTTTTCGGGGGCGCGCATCCTACGAGCAGTACTTC
V: TRBV12-3/TRBV12-4
J: TRBJ2-7
size: many
D: .

CDR3: CASSFRGGGQGRDQPQHF
DNA: TGTGCCAGCAGTTTCCGCGGTGGGGGACAGGGAAGGGATCAGCCCCAGCATTTT
V: TRBV12-3/TRBV12-4
J: TRBJ1-5
size: .
D: TRBD1

CDR3: CATTGDEQFF
DNA: TGTGCCACCACAGGGGATGAGCAGTTCTTC
V: TRBV6-2/TRBV6-3
J: TRBJ2-1
size: few
D: TRBD1

CDR3: CASSLLHGGSYEQYF
DNA: TGTGCCAGCAGCTTACTCCATGGCGGGTCCTACGAGCAGTACTTC
V: TRBV7-3
J: TRBJ2-7
size: many
D: .